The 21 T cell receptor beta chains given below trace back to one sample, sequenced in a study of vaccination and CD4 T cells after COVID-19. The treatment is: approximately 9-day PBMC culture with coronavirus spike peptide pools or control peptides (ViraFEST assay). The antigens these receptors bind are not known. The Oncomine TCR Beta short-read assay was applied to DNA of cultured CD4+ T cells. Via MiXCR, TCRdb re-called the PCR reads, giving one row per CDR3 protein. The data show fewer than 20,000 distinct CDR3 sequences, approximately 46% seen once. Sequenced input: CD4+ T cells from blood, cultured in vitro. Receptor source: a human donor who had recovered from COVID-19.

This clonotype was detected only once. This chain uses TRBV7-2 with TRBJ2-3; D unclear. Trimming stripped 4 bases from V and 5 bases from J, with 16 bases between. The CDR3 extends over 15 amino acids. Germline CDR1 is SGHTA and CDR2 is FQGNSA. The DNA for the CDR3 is TGTGCCAGCAGCTCCCAATCCGGGTCTAAAGATACGCAGTATTTT. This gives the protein CASSSQSGSKDTQYF.

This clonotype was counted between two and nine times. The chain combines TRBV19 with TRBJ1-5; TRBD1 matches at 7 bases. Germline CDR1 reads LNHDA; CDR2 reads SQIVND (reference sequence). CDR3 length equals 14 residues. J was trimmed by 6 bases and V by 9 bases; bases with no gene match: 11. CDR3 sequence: CASRGDGTGQPQHF. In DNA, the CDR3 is TGTGCCAGCAGGGGGGACGGGACGGGTCAGCCCCAGCATTTT.

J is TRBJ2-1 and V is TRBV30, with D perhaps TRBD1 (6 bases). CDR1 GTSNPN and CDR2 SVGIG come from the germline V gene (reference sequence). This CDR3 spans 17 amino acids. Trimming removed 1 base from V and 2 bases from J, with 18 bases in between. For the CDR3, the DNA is TGTGCCTGGAGTGCTTCGGGCTGGCGGACAGCCTACAATGAGCAGTTCTTC. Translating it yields CAWSASGWRTAYNEQFF.

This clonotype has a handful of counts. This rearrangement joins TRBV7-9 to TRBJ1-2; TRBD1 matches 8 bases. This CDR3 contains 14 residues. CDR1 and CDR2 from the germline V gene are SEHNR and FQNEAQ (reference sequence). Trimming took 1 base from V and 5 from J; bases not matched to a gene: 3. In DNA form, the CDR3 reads TGTGCCAGCAGCTTAGATGACAGGGGATATGGCTACACCTTC. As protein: CASSLDDRGYGYTF.

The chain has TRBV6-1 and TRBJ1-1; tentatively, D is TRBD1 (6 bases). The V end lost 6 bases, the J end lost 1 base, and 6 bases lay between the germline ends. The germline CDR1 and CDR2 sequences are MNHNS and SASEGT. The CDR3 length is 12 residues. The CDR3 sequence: CASRTGNTEAFF. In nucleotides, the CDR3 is TGTGCCAGCAGGACAGGGAACACTGAAGCTTTCTTT.

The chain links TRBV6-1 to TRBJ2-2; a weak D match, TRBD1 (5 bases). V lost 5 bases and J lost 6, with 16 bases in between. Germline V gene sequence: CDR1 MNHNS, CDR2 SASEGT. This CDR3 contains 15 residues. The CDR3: CASSPYVQVSGELFF. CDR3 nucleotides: TGTGCCAGCAGTCCCTATGTACAGGTGTCCGGGGAGCTGTTTTTT.

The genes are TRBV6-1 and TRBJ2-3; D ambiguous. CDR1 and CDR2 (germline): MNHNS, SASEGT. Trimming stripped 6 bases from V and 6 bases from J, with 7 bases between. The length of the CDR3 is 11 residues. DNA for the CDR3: TGTGCCAGCAGATTAGGTGATACGCAGTATTTT. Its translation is CASRLGDTQYF.

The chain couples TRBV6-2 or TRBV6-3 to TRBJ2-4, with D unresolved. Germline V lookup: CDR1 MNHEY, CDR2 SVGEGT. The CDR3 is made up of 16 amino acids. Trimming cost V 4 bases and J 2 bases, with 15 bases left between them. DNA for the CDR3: TGTGCCAGCAGTTCGGACCCCATCTTGACCAAAAACATTCAGTACTTC. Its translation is CASSSDPILTKNIQYF.

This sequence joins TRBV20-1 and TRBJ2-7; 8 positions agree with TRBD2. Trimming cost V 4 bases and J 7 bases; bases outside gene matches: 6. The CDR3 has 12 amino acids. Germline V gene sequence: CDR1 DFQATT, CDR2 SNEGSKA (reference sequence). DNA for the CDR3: TGCAGTGCTACGGGGGGGCTGGGAGAGCAGTACTTC. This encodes CSATGGLGEQYF.

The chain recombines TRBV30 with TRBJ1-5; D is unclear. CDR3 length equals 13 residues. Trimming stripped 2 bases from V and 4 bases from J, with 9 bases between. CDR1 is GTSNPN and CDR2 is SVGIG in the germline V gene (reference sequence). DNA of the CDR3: TGTGCCTGGAGTAAGGCTCTAAATCAGCCCCAGCATTTT. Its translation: CAWSKALNQPQHF.

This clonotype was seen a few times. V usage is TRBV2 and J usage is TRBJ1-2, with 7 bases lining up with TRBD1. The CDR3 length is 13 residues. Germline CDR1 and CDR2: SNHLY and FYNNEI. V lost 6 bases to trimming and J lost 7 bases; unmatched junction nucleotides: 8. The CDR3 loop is CASRGDRESGYTF. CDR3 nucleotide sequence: TGTGCCAGCAGAGGAGACAGGGAAAGTGGCTACACCTTC. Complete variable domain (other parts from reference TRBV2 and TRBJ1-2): EPEVTQTPSHQVTQMGQEVILRCVPISNHLYFYWYRQILGQKVEFLVSFYNNEISEKSEIFDDQFSVERPDGSNFTLKIRSTKLEDSAMYFCASRGDRESGYTFGSGTRLTVV.

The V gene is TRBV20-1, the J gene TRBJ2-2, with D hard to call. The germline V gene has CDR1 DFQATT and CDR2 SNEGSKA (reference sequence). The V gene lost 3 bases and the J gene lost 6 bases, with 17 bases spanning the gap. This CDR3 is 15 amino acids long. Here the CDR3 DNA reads TGCAGTGCTAGTCGCGGTTTTTCGGGCCCCGGGGAGCTGTTTTTT. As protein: CSASRGFSGPGELFF.

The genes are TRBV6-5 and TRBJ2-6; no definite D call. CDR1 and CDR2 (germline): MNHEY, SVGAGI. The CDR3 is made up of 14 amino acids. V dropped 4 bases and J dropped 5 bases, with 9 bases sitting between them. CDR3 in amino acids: CASSFNRRANVLTF. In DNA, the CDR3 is TGTGCCAGCAGTTTTAATCGGAGGGCCAACGTCCTGACTTTC.

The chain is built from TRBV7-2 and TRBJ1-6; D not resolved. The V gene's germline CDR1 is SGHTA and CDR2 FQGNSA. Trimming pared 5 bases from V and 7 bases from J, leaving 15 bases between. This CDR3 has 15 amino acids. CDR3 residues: CASSRTGDSNSPLHF. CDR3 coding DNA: TGTGCCAGCAGCCGGACGGGAGATAGCAATTCACCCCTCCACTTT.

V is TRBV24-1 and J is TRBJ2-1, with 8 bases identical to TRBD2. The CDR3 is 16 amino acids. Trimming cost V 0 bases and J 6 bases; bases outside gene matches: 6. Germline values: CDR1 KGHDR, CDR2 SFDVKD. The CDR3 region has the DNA TGTGCCACCAGTGATTTGGGGACTAGTCTGGTCAATGAGCAGTTCTTC. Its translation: CATSDLGTSLVNEQFF.

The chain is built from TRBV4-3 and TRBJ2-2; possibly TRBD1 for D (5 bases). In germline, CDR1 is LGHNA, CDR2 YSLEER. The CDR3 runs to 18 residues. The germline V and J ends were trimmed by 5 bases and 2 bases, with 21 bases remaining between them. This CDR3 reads CASSNTIPGPLNTGELFF. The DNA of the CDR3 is TGCGCCAGCAGCAATACAATCCCAGGGCCCCTTAACACCGGGGAGCTGTTTTTT.

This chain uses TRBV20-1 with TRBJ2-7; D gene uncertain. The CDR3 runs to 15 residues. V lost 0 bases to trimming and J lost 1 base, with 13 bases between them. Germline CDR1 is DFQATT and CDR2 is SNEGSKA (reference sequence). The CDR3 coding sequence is TGCAGTGCTAGAGATCCCCAGGCGGTGTCCTACGAGCAGTACTTC. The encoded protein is CSARDPQAVSYEQYF.

The CDR3 sequence is CASRRTGQVYGYTF. The CDR3 DNA reads as TGTGCCAGCAGACGGACAGGGCAGGTCTATGGCTACACCTTC. The chain carries TRBV6-2 or TRBV6-3 and TRBJ1-2; 8 bases line up with TRBD1. The CDR3 is 14 residues long. The V gene end was trimmed by 6 bases and the J gene end by 4 bases; junction bases not matched to a gene: 7. In germline, CDR1 is MNHEY, CDR2 SVGEGT.

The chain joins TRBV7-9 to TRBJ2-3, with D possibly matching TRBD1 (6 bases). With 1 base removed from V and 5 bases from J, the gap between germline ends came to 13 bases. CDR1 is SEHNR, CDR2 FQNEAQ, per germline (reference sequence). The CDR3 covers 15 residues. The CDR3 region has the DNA TGTGCCAGCAGCTTAGTACAGGGTCCTTTAGATACGCAGTATTTT. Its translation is CASSLVQGPLDTQYF.

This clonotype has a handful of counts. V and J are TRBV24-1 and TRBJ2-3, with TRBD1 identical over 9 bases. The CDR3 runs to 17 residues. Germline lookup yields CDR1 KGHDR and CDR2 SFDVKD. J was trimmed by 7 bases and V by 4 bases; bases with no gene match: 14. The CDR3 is CATSDAMGQGETNTQYF. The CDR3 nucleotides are TGTGCCACCAGTGACGCTATGGGACAGGGCGAGACGAATACGCAGTATTTT.

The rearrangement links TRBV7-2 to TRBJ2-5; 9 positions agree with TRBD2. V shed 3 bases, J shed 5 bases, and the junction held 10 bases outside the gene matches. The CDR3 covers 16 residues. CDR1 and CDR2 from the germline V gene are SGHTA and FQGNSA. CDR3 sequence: CASSFSSGIRGETQYF. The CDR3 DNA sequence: TGTGCCAGCAGCTTTTCTAGCGGGATTCGGGGGGAGACCCAGTACTTC. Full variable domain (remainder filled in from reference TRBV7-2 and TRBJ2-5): GAGVSQSPSNKVTEKGKDVELRCDPISGHTALYWYRQSLGQGLEFLIYFQGNSAPDKSGLPSDRFSAERTGGSVSTLTIQRTQQEDSAVYLCASSFSSGIRGETQYFGPGTRLLVL.